This section outlines one T cell receptor (beta chain) sequence together with its context. This CDR3 region has 17 residues. Trimming took 8 bases from V and 4 from J, leaving 26 bases between them. CDR1 and CDR2 from the germline V gene are KGHSH and LQKENI. A second PCR, run for roughly 7 to 11 cycles, used a sample-barcoded 5' primer plus a J-beta primer mix. TCRdb redid the calling of the 5' RACE reads with MiXCR, one entry per CDR3 protein. The table records approximately 780,000 distinct CDR3 sequences, 20% to 30% of them present only once. The sample belongs to a study of blood T cells in healthy people across ages. The sample was also linked to a second study, of T cells of mothers and their children.

The source is a boy younger than 18 in good health. Source material: blood. The chain couples TRBV18 to TRBJ1-1; a weak D match, TRBD1 (6 bases). The DNA of the CDR3 is TGTGCCAGCATAATTACAAATTCAGGGGTGAGGAGCACTGAAGCTTTCTTT. It codes for CASIITNSGVRSTEAFF.